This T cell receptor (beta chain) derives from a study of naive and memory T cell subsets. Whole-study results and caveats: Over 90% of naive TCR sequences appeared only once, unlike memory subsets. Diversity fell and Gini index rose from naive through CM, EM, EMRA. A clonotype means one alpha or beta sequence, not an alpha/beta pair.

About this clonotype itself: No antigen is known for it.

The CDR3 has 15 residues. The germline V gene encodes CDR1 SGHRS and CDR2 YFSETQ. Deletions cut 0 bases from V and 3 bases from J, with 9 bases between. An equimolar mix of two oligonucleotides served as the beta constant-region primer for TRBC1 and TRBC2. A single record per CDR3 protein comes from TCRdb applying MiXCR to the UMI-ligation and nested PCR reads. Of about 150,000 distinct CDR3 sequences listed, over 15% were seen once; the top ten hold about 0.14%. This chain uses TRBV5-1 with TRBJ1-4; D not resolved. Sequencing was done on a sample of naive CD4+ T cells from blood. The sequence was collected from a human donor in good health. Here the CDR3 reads CASSLADEPNEKLFF. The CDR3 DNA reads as TGCGCCAGCAGCTTGGCCGACGAGCCTAATGAAAAACTGTTTTTT.